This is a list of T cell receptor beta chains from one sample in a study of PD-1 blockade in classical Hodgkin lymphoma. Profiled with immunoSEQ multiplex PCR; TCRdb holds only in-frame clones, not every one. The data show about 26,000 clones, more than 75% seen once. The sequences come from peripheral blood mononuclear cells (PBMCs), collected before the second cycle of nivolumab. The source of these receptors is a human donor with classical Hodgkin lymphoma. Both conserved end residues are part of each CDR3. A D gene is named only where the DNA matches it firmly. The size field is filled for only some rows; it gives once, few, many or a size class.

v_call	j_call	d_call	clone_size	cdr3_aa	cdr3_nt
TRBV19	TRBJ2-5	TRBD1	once	CATRTGGSKTQYF	TGTGCCACCCGGACAGGGGGCTCGAAGACCCAGTACTTC
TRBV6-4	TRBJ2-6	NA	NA	CASSDEGANVLTF	TGTGCCAGCAGTGACGAGGGGGCCAACGTCCTGACTTTC
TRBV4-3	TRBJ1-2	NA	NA	CASSQVAGATGGYTF	TGCGCCAGCAGCCAAGTTGCAGGGGCAACAGGTGGCTACACCTTC
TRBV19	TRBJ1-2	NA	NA	CASSPRGYASLNGYTF	TGTGCCAGTAGTCCCCGGGGTTATGCCTCCCTAAACGGCTACACCTTC
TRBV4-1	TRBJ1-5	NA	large	CASSPLSGSNQPQHF	TGCGCCAGCAGCCCGTTATCCGGAAGCAATCAGCCCCAGCATTTT
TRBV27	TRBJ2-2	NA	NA	CASSLYEGWAGELFF	TGTGCCAGCAGTTTATATGAGGGGTGGGCCGGGGAGCTGTTTTTT
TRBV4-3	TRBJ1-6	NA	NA	CASSQAVRYNSPLHF	TGCGCCAGCAGCCAAGCGGTCCGATATAATTCACCCCTCCACTTT
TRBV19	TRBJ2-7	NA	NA	CASSIVANPYEQYF	TGTGCCAGTAGTATAGTCGCGAACCCGTACGAGCAGTACTTC
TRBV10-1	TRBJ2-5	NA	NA	CASSDGARETQYF	TGCGCCAGCAGTGATGGGGCCAGAGAGACCCAGTACTTC
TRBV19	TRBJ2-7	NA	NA	CASGHRYEQYF	TGTGCCAGCGGACACCGCTACGAGCAGTACTTC
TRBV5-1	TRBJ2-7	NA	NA	CASSLGPSGPGEQYF	TGCGCCAGCAGCTTGGGGCCTAGTGGTCCGGGCGAGCAGTACTTC
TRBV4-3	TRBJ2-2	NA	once	CASSQDFLGAGELFF	TGCGCCAGCAGCCAAGATTTCCTTGGCGCCGGGGAGCTGTTTTTT
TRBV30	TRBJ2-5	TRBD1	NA	CAWSGQGARETQYF	TGTGCCTGGAGTGGGCAGGGGGCGCGAGAGACCCAGTACTTC
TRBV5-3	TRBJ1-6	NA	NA	CARSLPGDSRGDSPLHF	TGTGCCAGAAGCTTACCCGGGGACTCTCGAGGAGATTCACCCCTCCACTTT
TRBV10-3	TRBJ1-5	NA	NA	CAISEGRGKQPQHF	TGTGCCATCAGTGAGGGCAGGGGAAAACAGCCCCAGCATTTT
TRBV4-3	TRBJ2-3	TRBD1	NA	CASSQGVLGTGGTDTQYF	TGCGCCAGCAGCCAAGGTGTACTGGGGACAGGAGGCACAGATACGCAGTATTTT
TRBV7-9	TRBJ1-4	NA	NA	CASSGFRGLYPEKLFF	TGTGCCAGCAGCGGGTTTCGGGGGCTCTACCCTGAAAAACTGTTTTTT
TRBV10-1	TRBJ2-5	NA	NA	CANSNLRQSQETQYF	TGCGCCAACTCCAACCTACGGCAGAGTCAAGAGACCCAGTACTTC
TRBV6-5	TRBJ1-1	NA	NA	CASIGMEAFF	TGTGCCAGCATCGGGATGGAAGCTTTCTTT
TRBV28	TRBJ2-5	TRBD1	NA	CASSRQGTMILETQYF	TGTGCCAGCAGTAGACAGGGAACGATGATCTTAGAGACCCAGTACTTC
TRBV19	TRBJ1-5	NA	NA	CASMPSSIWTRAYSNQPQHF	TGTGCCAGTATGCCCTCTAGTATTTGGACAAGGGCCTATAGCAATCAGCCCCAGCATTTT
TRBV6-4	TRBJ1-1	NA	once	CASSPQRIQAFF	TGTGCCAGCAGTCCCCAGCGGATTCAAGCTTTCTTT
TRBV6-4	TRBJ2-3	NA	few	CASSDEAGSTDTQYF	TGTGCCAGCAGTGACGAGGCGGGGAGCACAGATACGCAGTATTTT
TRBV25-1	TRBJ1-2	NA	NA	CASQQGNYGYTF	TGTGCCAGCCAACAGGGTAACTATGGCTACACCTTC
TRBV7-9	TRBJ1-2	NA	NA	CASATRVHGYTF	TGTGCCAGCGCTACGAGAGTTCATGGCTACACCTTC
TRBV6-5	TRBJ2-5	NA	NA	CASSYRGETQYF	TGTGCCAGCAGTTACCGGGGAGAGACCCAGTACTTC
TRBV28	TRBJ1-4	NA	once	CASNFAASSNEKLFF	TGTGCCAGCAATTTTGCGGCGTCCTCTAATGAAAAACTGTTTTTT
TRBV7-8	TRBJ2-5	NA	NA	CASSWGTHQETQYF	TGTGCCAGCAGCTGGGGGACACACCAAGAGACCCAGTACTTC
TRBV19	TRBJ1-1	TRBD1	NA	CASRDRGSEAFF	TGTGCCAGCCGGGACAGGGGCTCTGAAGCTTTCTTT
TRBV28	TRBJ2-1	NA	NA	CASSYSNSRTQFF	TGTGCCAGCAGTTATTCAAATTCTCGGACGCAGTTCTTC
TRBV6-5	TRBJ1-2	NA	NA	CASSYSPSENYGYTF	TGTGCCAGCAGTTACTCCCCGTCAGAAAACTATGGCTACACCTTC
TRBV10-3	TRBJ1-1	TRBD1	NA	CAITREQGAWAEAFF	TGTGCCATCACCCGAGAACAGGGGGCTTGGGCTGAAGCTTTCTTT
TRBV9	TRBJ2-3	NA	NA	CASSVAGSTDTQYF	TGTGCCAGCAGCGTAGCAGGCAGCACAGATACACAGTATTTT
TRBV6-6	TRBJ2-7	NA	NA	CASVLNPASPYEQYF	TGTGCCAGCGTCCTTAACCCGGCATCTCCTTACGAGCAGTACTTC
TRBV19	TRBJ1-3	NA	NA	CASSIGGRGNTIYF	TGTGCCAGTAGTATTGGGGGACGTGGAAACACCATATATTTT